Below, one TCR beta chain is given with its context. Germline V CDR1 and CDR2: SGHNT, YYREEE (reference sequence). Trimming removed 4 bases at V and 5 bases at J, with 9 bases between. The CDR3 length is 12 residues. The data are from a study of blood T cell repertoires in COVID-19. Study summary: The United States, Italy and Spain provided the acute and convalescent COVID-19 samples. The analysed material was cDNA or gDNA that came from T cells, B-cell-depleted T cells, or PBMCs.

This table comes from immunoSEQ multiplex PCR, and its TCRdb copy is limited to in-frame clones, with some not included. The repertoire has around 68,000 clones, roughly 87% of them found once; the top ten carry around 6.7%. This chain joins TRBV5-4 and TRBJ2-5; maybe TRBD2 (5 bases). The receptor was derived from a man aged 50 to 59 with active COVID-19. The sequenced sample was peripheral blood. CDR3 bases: TGTGCCAGCAGCCCCGGACTGGAGACCCAGTACTTC. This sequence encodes CASSPGLETQYF.